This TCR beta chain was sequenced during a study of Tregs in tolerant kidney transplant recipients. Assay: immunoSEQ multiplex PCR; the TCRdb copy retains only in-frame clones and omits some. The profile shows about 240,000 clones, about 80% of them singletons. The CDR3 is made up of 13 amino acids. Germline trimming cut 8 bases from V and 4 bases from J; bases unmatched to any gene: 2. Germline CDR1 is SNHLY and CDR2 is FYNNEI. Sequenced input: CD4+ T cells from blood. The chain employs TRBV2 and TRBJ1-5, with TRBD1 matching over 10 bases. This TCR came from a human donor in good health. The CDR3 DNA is TGTGCCAGCGGACAGGGGGAGAATCAGCCCCAGCATTTT. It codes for CASGQGENQPQHF.